This T cell receptor (beta chain) was captured by sequencing in a study of shared clonotypes between healthy human individuals. Study-wide results and limits: The donor pool, a small one, limited the genetic and exposure-history diversity represented. Rarefaction indicated that sorted-subset sequencing remained incomplete although depth was large.

In regard to this clone: Its antigen remains unknown.

TCRdb's copy holds only in-frame clones and misses some; the assay was immunoSEQ multiplex PCR. The sample has 950,000 to 1,100,000 clones; about four fifths are singletons. Nashville, Tennessee was home to all donors, each a Caucasian adult. The study separated CD4+ cells into CD45RA+ naive and CD45RA-negative memory subsets. The V and J ends lost 6 bases and 5 bases respectively, with 17 bases between them. The CDR3 spans 14 residues. The V gene's germline CDR1 is SNHLY and CDR2 FYNNEI. The clonotype was recovered from a man aged 18 to 30 in good health. Some clones in this sample may be carry-over from other donors' samples. Material for sequencing was memory CD4+ T cells from PBMCs. Subset defined: CD45RA-negative fraction. The rearrangement joins TRBV2 to TRBJ2-7, with a weak D call TRBD2 (6 bases). CDR3 loop: CASRGIGSRNEQYF. The CDR3 DNA reads TGTGCCAGCAGGGGGATCGGGAGTAGGAACGAGCAGTACTTC.